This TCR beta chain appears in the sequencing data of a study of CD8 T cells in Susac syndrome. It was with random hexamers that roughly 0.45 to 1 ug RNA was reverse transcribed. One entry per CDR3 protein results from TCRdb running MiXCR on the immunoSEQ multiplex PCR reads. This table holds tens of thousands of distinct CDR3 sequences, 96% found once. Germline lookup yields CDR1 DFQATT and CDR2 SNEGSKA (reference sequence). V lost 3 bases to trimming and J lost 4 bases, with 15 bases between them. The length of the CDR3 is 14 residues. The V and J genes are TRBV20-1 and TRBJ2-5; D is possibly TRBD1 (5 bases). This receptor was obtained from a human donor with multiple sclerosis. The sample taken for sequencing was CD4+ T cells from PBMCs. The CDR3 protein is CSASVLSGLETQYF. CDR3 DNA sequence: TGCAGTGCTAGCGTCCTTTCAGGGCTAGAGACCCAGTACTTC.